The TCR beta chain under discussion was sequenced for a study of T cell responses to AZD1222 COVID-19 vaccine (dated by TCRdb to the early 2020s). A note on the overall study: AZD1222 recipients whose second dose came at about 4 weeks and those whose second dose came at about 12 weeks were combined into one group, since spike-specific TCR depth and breadth did not differ between the two schedules. TCR sequencing was performed for 230 to 250 trial participants, of whom about 200 were given two doses of AZD1222 and 26 were given two doses of MenACWY control vaccine. Enrollment into the trials was organized by age into subgroups of 18-55, 56-69 and 70-plus years, and those subgroups contained roughly 140, 27 and 60 TCR-sequenced participants, respectively. Results the study describes overall, beyond this receptor: Epitopes outside the regions mutated in the B.1.351 and B.1.1.7 variants were reportedly recognized by nearly half of the unique spike-specific TCRs. Because no day 14 peak-response samples were available, the repertoires could be characterized only after the peak T cell response. Only five to seven AZD1222 recipients were SARS-CoV-2 seropositive at baseline, limiting conclusions about previously exposed vaccinees. In the small 56-69-year group, the increase in depth fell short of significance, most likely because of low power. After two AZD1222 doses, both the breadth and the depth of spike-specific TCRs were significantly higher than at day 0 and than in MenACWY recipients. Most participants were white British and females outnumbered males, and the authors suggested that clonal diversity may have been underestimated. The vaccine-associated CD4 TCRs covered the entire spike protein, and the dominant responses fell in regions 160-218 and 743-854.

For this clone: There is no known antigen for this receptor. Per-base qualities were not stored, and no clone one base away is much larger.

V drops 5 bases and J drops 5 bases, leaving 8 bases in between. CDR1 and CDR2 were assigned from the germline V gene as SGHNT and YENEEA. CDR3 length: 12 amino acids, cysteine to phenylalanine. Only CDR3 DNA is held: 36 bases, read in frame from base 1. The sample's time point label, in plain terms: baseline before first vaccination. The vaccinee samples were drawn from two UK trials, COV001 and COV002, one of which was a single-blind randomized controlled phase 2/3 trial testing AZD1222 (ChAdOx1 nCoV-19) in healthy adults. For TCRbeta chain sequencing, PBMC samples were collected from trial participants at day 0 and at day 28 after the second dose. The CDR3 regions of human TCRbeta chains were analyzed by immunosequencing. From the authors' description of their analysis: TCRs in the repertoires were matched against a reference library of SARS-CoV-2-specific TCRs that had been generated with the MIRA antigen-specificity platform. Breadth was defined as the fraction of unique TCRs that were SARS-CoV-2-associated, and depth was defined as the fraction of total T cells that were SARS-CoV-2-associated. Using the MIRA data, each spike-specific TCR was assigned both to the spike region to which the TCR was reactive and to a CD4 or CD8 class. Log10-transformed breadth and depth values were compared by one-way ANOVA with Sidak's multiple comparisons tests. TCRdb provides this immuneACCESS table in a form limited to in-frame rearrangements. Some clones are lacking; in checked studies, under half of them reflect an unresolved V gene, and why the rest are absent is not known. V and J calls plus clone size are reproduced from that table; the DNA served to infer D and trimming. The sample data list roughly 150,000 clones, and almost 95% of these were observed just once. The top ten clonotypes cover under 2.5% of the sample.

The V and J segments used are TRBV11-3 and TRBJ2-3, with the D gene too uncertain to name. The sequencing here drew on peripheral blood, taken on day 0 of AZD1222 vaccination. The receptor comes from an adult in good health. Read as DNA, the sequence is TGTGCCAGCAGCCAAAATGGAGATACGCAGTATTTT. Translated, it reads CASSQNGDTQYF. The CDR3, completed at both ends by the reference TRBV11-3 and TRBJ2-3 genes, gives the full variable domain EAGVVQSPRYKIIEKKQPVAFWCNPISGHNTLYWYLQNLGQGPELLIRYENEEAVDDSQLPKDRFSAERLKGVDSTLKIQPAELGDSAVYLCASSQNGDTQYFGPGTRLTVL.